The 20 T cell receptor beta chains reported below all come from one sample, sequenced in a study of cytomegalovirus exposure and HLA in healthy donors. Use of 60 Vbeta and 13 Jbeta primers characterized the PCR. Profiled with immunoSEQ multiplex PCR; TCRdb holds only in-frame clones, not every one. The sample has about 150,000 clones, 65% to 85% seen once. Sequenced sample: PBMCs. The receptor source for this set is a male donor in good health and CMV-seronegative.

The chain couples TRBV10-3 to TRBJ1-4, with 7 bases fitting TRBD1. The V segment lost 5 bases and the J segment 1 base; nucleotides outside the gene matches: 16. Germline V CDR1 and CDR2: ENHRY, SYGVKD. This CDR3 is built from 19 residues. The CDR3 spells CAISSDRAGGKGTNEKLFF. The CDR3 DNA sequence: TGTGCCATCAGTTCAGACAGGGCCGGTGGGAAAGGAACTAATGAAAAACTGTTTTTT.

This chain joins TRBV6-5 and TRBJ2-1; 7 bases align to TRBD1. The CDR3 is 13 residues long. CDR1 and CDR2 from the germline V gene are MNHEY and SVGAGI. V was pared by 5 bases and J by 5 bases, with 3 bases of the junction left unmatched. In nucleotides, the CDR3 is TGTGCCAGCAGTCCCGGACAGGACAATGAGCAGTTCTTC. Protein: CASSPGQDNEQFF.

V gene TRBV7-8 combines with J gene TRBJ1-1; 8 bases line up with TRBD1. The CDR3 is 16 amino acids. CDR1 and CDR2 (germline): SGHVS, FQNEAQ. V dropped 1 base and J dropped 4; count of bases not matched to a gene: 8. CDR3 sequence reads: CASSLGQGLTGTEAFF. The CDR3 DNA reads as TGTGCCAGCAGCTTAGGACAGGGGCTAACCGGCACTGAAGCTTTCTTT.

This clone was seen only a few times. This chain connects TRBV11-3 to TRBJ2-7; a weak D match, TRBD2 (5 bases). The V gene's germline CDR1 is SGHNT and CDR2 YENEEA. The CDR3 covers 15 residues. The germline V and J ends were trimmed by 2 bases and 5 bases, with 16 bases remaining between them. The chain's CDR3 is CASSLSGSGVHEQYF. In DNA, the CDR3 is TGTGCCAGCAGCTTAAGTGGATCCGGGGTGCACGAGCAGTACTTC. The entire variable domain, with the rest obtained from reference TRBV11-3 and TRBJ2-7, is as follows: EAGVVQSPRYKIIEKKQPVAFWCNPISGHNTLYWYLQNLGQGPELLIRYENEEAVDDSQLPKDRFSAERLKGVDSTLKIQPAELGDSAVYLCASSLSGSGVHEQYFGPGTRLTVT.

The chain recombines TRBV2 with TRBJ2-1, with 14 bases lining up with TRBD2. Trimming removed 10 bases from V and 4 bases from J; junction bases left unmatched: 12. The CDR3 length is 17 residues. Germline V lookup: CDR1 SNHLY, CDR2 FYNNEI. In DNA, the CDR3 is TGTGCCACCATCGGGACTAGCGGGAGTTCGCAGTACAATGAGCAGTTCTTC. Translating gives CATIGTSGSSQYNEQFF.

The CDR3 loop is CASSPGTSGSKDYNEQFF. The CDR3 DNA sequence: TGTGCCTCGTCACCGGGGACTAGCGGGAGTAAGGACTACAATGAGCAGTTCTTC. The chain joins TRBV10-3 to TRBJ2-1, with TRBD2 identical over 14 bases. Losses at the gene ends were 11 bases for V and 3 bases for J; bases not matched to a gene: 15. CDR1 is ENHRY, CDR2 SYGVKD, per germline. The CDR3 runs 18 residues.

This chain connects TRBV27 to TRBJ1-4, with a weak D call TRBD1 (6 bases). Germline V gene data show CDR1 as MNHEY and CDR2 as SMNVEV (reference sequence). The CDR3 contains 16 residues. Trimming took 4 bases from V and 7 from J, leaving 19 bases between them. CDR3 amino acids: CASSSKGGVEVEKLFF. The CDR3, as DNA: TGTGCCAGCAGTTCGAAGGGGGGGGTTGAGGTTGAAAAACTGTTTTTT.

The V call is TRBV7-9, the J call TRBJ2-5; TRBD1 is a possible D gene (6 bases). Germline V gene sequence: CDR1 SEHNR, CDR2 FQNEAQ (reference sequence). The CDR3 consists of 15 residues. V shed 1 base and J shed 3 bases, with 12 bases lying between them. The CDR3 sequence is CASSLVQGWEETQYF. In DNA form, the CDR3 reads TGTGCCAGCAGCTTAGTTCAGGGGTGGGAAGAGACCCAGTACTTC.

The chain links TRBV27 to TRBJ1-2; no firm D call. The CDR3 consists of 14 residues. From germline, CDR1 is MNHEY and CDR2 SMNVEV (reference sequence). V was cut by 0 bases and J by 8 bases, with 13 bases left in between. The CDR3 protein is CASSLSRWREGYTF. In DNA form, the CDR3 reads TGTGCCAGCAGTTTATCGAGGTGGAGGGAGGGCTACACCTTC.

The rearrangement joins TRBV11-3 to TRBJ2-1; TRBD1 might be the D (5 bases). Trimming removed 2 bases from V and 5 bases from J, with 13 bases in between. The CDR3 runs to 15 residues. Germline CDR1 and CDR2: SGHNT and YENEEA. In DNA form, the CDR3 reads TGTGCCAGCAGCTTACGGCAGGGAATTGACAATGAGCAGTTCTTC. Protein sequence: CASSLRQGIDNEQFF.

The genes are TRBV15 and TRBJ2-5; the match to TRBD2 covers 8 bases. CDR1 is LNHNV, CDR2 YYDKDF, per germline (reference sequence). With 4 bases clipped from V and 2 bases from J, the junction kept 6 bases outside the gene matches. The CDR3 runs 15 residues. CDR3 DNA sequence: TGTGCCACCAGCACCGGCAGACTAGCGCAAGAGACCCAGTACTTC. This gives the protein CATSTGRLAQETQYF.

V usage is TRBV27 and J usage is TRBJ2-1; TRBD1 aligns across 10 bases. Germline lookup yields CDR1 MNHEY and CDR2 SMNVEV (reference sequence). The V segment lost 2 bases and the J segment 7 bases; nucleotides outside the gene matches: 5. The CDR3 covers 15 residues. The CDR3 DNA reads TGTGCCAGCAGTTTAGGACAGGGGGTATGGAATGAGCAGTTCTTC. Residues: CASSLGQGVWNEQFF.

V usage is TRBV6-6 and J usage is TRBJ1-2, with 10 positions matching TRBD1. There are 16 residues in the CDR3. V lost 7 bases, J lost 4 bases, and 12 bases stayed unmatched. Germline CDR1 reads MNHNY; CDR2 reads SVGAGI (reference sequence). Here the CDR3 DNA reads TGTGCCAGCACCTCCCCAACGACAGGGGGCCTCTATGGCTACACCTTC. It specifies CASTSPTTGGLYGYTF.

The chain uses TRBV29-1 and TRBJ2-3; D possibly corresponds to TRBD1 (6 bases). The V gene lost 5 bases and the J gene lost 0 bases, with 15 bases spanning the gap. In germline, CDR1 is SQVTM, CDR2 ANQGSEA. CDR3 length: 15 amino acids. CDR3: CSVTKQGRSTDTQYF. DNA of the CDR3: TGCAGCGTTACCAAACAGGGTAGGAGCACAGATACGCAGTATTTT.

V usage is TRBV2 and J usage is TRBJ1-2; 10 bases line up with TRBD1. Germline values: CDR1 SNHLY, CDR2 FYNNEI. V lost 5 bases and J lost 3; bases outside the gene matches: 6. The CDR3 consists of 15 residues. The CDR3 DNA is TGTGCCAGCAGTTCCCAGACAGGGGGCCACTATGGCTACACCTTC. Its translation: CASSSQTGGHYGYTF.

The chain joins TRBV18 to TRBJ2-3; 7 bases match TRBD2. The CDR3 runs to 14 residues. The V segment lost 0 bases and the J segment 4 bases; nucleotides outside the gene matches: 1. CDR1 KGHSH and CDR2 LQKENI come from the germline V gene. The CDR3 loop reads CASSPPSGSDTQYF. The CDR3, as DNA: TGTGCCAGCTCACCACCTAGCGGGTCAGATACGCAGTATTTT. The whole variable domain, remainder taken from reference TRBV18 and TRBJ2-3, is NAGVMQNPRHLVRRRGQEARLRCSPMKGHSHVYWYRQLPEEGLKFMVYLQKENIIDESGMPKERFSAEFPKEGPSILRIQQVVRGDSAAYFCASSPPSGSDTQYFGPGTRLTVL.

V gene TRBV10-3 combines with J gene TRBJ1-4, with 9 positions matching TRBD1. The germline gives CDR1 ENHRY, CDR2 SYGVKD. The V segment lost 6 bases and the J segment 8 bases; nucleotides outside the gene matches: 4. CDR3 length equals 13 residues. CDR3 residues: CAIRGQGNEKLFF. CDR3 nucleotides: TGTGCCATCAGGGGACAGGGAAACGAAAAACTGTTTTTT.

V gene TRBV30 combines with J gene TRBJ1-6; unclear D gene. Germline CDR1 and CDR2: GTSNPN and SVGIG (reference sequence). The CDR3 has 14 amino acids. Between the trimmed V and J ends, which lost 0 bases and 5 bases, there was a span of 8 bases. The chain's CDR3 is CAWSVNTNNSPLHF. CDR3 nucleotide sequence: TGTGCCTGGAGTGTAAACACCAATAATTCACCCCTCCACTTT.

This clone was detected only a few times. The chain recombines TRBV6-6 with TRBJ2-3, with D possibly matching TRBD1 (6 bases). CDR1 and CDR2 from the germline V gene are MNHNY and SVGAGI (reference sequence). Trimming cost V 6 bases and J 6 bases, with 16 bases left between them. CDR3 length: 14 amino acids. CDR3 sequence reads: CASRHTGSSDTQYF. CDR3 sequence (DNA): TGTGCCAGCAGACACACAGGGAGTTCGGATACGCAGTATTTT.

Here the CDR3 reads CASSLARGRYEQYF. The CDR3 coding sequence is TGCGCCAGCAGCTTGGCAAGGGGGCGCTACGAGCAGTACTTC. The chain joins TRBV5-1 to TRBJ2-7, with 7 positions matching TRBD1. The CDR3 runs to 14 residues. Losses at the gene ends were 0 bases for V and 3 bases for J; bases not matched to a gene: 3. Looked up from germline, CDR1 is SGHRS and CDR2 is YFSETQ.